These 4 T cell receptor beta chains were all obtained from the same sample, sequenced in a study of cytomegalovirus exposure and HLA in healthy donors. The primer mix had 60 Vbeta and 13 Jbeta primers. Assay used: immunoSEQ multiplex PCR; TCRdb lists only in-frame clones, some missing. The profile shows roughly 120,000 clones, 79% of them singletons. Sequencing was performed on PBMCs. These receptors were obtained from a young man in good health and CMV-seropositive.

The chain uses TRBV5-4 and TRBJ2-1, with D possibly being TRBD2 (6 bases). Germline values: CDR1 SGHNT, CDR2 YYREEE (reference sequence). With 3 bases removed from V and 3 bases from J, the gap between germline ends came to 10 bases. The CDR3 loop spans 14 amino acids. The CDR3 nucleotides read TGTGCCAGCAGCTGGCCGGGGGTCTACAATGAGCAGTTCTTC. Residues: CASSWPGVYNEQFF.

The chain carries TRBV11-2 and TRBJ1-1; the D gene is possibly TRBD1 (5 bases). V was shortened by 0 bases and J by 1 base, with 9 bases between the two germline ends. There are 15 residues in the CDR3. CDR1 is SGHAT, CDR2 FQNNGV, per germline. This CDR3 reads CASSLEGGANTEAFF. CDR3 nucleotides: TGTGCCAGCAGCTTAGAGGGAGGGGCGAACACTGAAGCTTTCTTT.

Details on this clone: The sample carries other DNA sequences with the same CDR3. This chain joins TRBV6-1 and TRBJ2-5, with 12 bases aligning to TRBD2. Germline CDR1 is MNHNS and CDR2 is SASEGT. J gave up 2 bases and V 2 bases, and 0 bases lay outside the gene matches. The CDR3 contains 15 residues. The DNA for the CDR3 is TGTGCCAGCAGTGAACTAGCGGGGGGGCAAGAGACCCAGTACTTC. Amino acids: CASSELAGGQETQYF.

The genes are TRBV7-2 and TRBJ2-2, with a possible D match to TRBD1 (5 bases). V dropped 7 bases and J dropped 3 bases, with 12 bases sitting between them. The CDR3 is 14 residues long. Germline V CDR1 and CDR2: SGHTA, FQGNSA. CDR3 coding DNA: TGTGCCAGCATTGCAGGGTGGGACACCGGGGAGCTGTTTTTT. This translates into CASIAGWDTGELFF.